This TCR beta chain is from a study of low-dose radiotherapy and immunotherapy resistance in tumors. Looking at the study overall: With fractions of 0.5 Gy given every 2 weeks, Cohort 1 accumulated a total of 6.5 Gy.

The time point here: before trial treatment. Donors were treated with nivolumab, ipilimumab, aspirin, and low-dose cyclophosphamide and radiotherapy. This clonotype was seen repeatedly, ten times or more. Covering alpha and beta chains, TRAV- and TRBV-specific primers were used for the first-strand cDNA. TCRs were put through approximately 20 PCR cycles of amplification with Phusion. A constant-region primer and the V-primer adapter served as the primer pair. A single record per CDR3 protein comes from TCRdb applying MiXCR to the reads. The sample has about 82,000 distinct CDR3 sequences; around 18% are singletons. Germline V gene data show CDR1 as MNHEY and CDR2 as SVGEGT. The CDR3 has 18 residues. V gave up 2 bases and J gave up 0 bases, with 14 bases separating them.

The clonotype was recovered from a male donor with prostate cancer. The chain joins TRBV6-2 or TRBV6-3 to TRBJ2-6, with D possibly matching TRBD2 (5 bases). This specimen consisted of PBMCs, obtained before treatment. CDR3 DNA sequence: TGTGCCAGCAGTTACCCCGAGGGCGGAATCTCTGGGGCCAACGTCCTGACTTTC. It encodes CASSYPEGGISGANVLTF.